These 29 T cell receptor beta chains were all obtained from the same sample, sequenced in a study of blood T cell dynamics during melanoma immunotherapy. The data were produced by immunoSEQ multiplex PCR, yet TCRdb's version contains in-frame clones alone and is incomplete. The table has more than 10,000 clones, 70% to 90% seen once; the top ten hold about 14%. The time point here: pre-treatment baseline. Specimen: blood, collected from a patient treated with checkpoint blockade. These receptors originate from a human donor with melanoma.

This sequence joins TRBV19 and TRBJ2-3; D remains ambiguous. In germline, CDR1 is LNHDA, CDR2 SQIVND (reference sequence). The CDR3 totals 11 residues. Trimming shortened V by 3 bases and J by 6 bases, and 4 bases separated the two germline ends. The CDR3 DNA reads TGTGCCAGTAGTATGCTGGATACGCAGTATTTT. The encoded protein is CASSMLDTQYF.

This clone was observed a single time. This sequence joins TRBV19 and TRBJ1-5, with TRBD1 as a possible D gene (6 bases). CDR1 is LNHDA, CDR2 SQIVND, per germline (reference sequence). CDR3 length: 17 amino acids. The V gene lost 4 bases and the J gene lost 0 bases, with 16 bases spanning the gap. CDR3 bases: TGTGCCAGTAGTAAGGGACAAGTAGGGTATAGCAATCAGCCCCAGCATTTT. It translates to CASSKGQVGYSNQPQHF. Full variable domain (remainder filled in from reference TRBV19 and TRBJ1-5): DGGITQSPKYLFRKEGQNVTLSCEQNLNHDAMYWYRQDPGQGLRLIYYSQIVNDFQKGDIAEGYSVSREKKESFPLTVTSAQKNPTAFYLCASSKGQVGYSNQPQHFGDGTRLSIL.

The rearrangement links TRBV11-1 to TRBJ2-3, with D tentatively TRBD2 (7 bases). Deletions cut 7 bases from V and 6 bases from J, with 14 bases between. The germline gives CDR1 SGHAT, CDR2 FQDESV (reference sequence). The CDR3 length is 13 residues. CDR3 amino acids: CASTQGGADTQYF. The DNA for the CDR3 is TGTGCCAGCACCCAAGGGGGGGCCGATACGCAGTATTTT. Full variable domain (missing parts from reference TRBV11-1 and TRBJ2-3): EAEVAQSPRYKITEKSQAVAFWCDPISGHATLYWYRQILGQGPELLVQFQDESVVDDSQLPKDRFSAERLKGVDSTLKIQPAELGDSAMYLCASTQGGADTQYFGPGTRLTVL.

The V and J genes are TRBV7-8 and TRBJ1-2; D not certain. This CDR3 comprises 12 residues. CDR1 and CDR2 (germline): SGHVS, FQNEAQ. Trimming pared 4 bases from V and 5 bases from J, leaving 8 bases between. CDR3 amino acids: CASSSTYYGYTF. The CDR3 DNA sequence: TGTGCCAGCAGCTCAACCTATTATGGCTACACCTTC.

This clone was seen a few times. The chain has TRBV11-3 and TRBJ2-2; 7 bases line up with TRBD1. Germline V lookup: CDR1 SGHNT, CDR2 YENEEA. The V segment lost 5 bases and the J segment 1 base; nucleotides outside the gene matches: 1. CDR3 length: 14 residues. The CDR3 DNA is TGTGCCAGCAGCCACAGGGGGAACACCGGGGAGCTGTTTTTT. Its protein product is CASSHRGNTGELFF.

The V gene is TRBV27, the J gene TRBJ2-3; 12 bases agree with TRBD2. CDR3 length: 18 residues. Trimming at V came to 3 bases and at J to 4 bases, leaving 11 bases not matched to a gene. Germline values: CDR1 MNHEY, CDR2 SMNVEV (reference sequence). The CDR3 sequence: CASSLPGLAGKWADTQYF. The CDR3 region has the DNA TGTGCCAGCAGTTTGCCCGGACTAGCGGGGAAATGGGCAGATACGCAGTATTTT.

This sequence joins TRBV30 and TRBJ1-4; D is undetermined. The CDR3 covers 15 residues. Between the trimmed V and J ends, which lost 0 bases and 3 bases, there was a span of 11 bases. CDR1 GTSNPN and CDR2 SVGIG come from the germline V gene (reference sequence). The CDR3 loop reads CAWSVINRPNEKLFF. The CDR3 DNA reads TGTGCCTGGAGTGTAATAAACCGGCCTAATGAAAAACTGTTTTTT.

The chain is built from TRBV27 and TRBJ2-2; D not certain. Trimming took off 2 bases at V and 0 bases at J, with 1 base between the two ends. This CDR3 has 13 residues. CDR1 and CDR2 from the germline V gene are MNHEY and SMNVEV (reference sequence). The CDR3 DNA reads as TGTGCCAGCAGTTTAACGAACACCGGGGAGCTGTTTTTT. Residues: CASSLTNTGELFF.

The chain couples TRBV4-3 to TRBJ2-7; D not resolved. CDR3 size: 13 residues. V gave up 0 bases and J gave up 4 bases, with 7 bases separating them. The germline gives CDR1 LGHNA, CDR2 YSLEER. For the CDR3, the DNA is TGCGCCAGCAGCCAAGATTCGGGTTACGAGCAGTACTTC. It codes for CASSQDSGYEQYF.

The gene calls are TRBV7-2 and TRBJ1-5, with D unresolved. Germline CDR1 and CDR2: SGHTA and FQGNSA. This CDR3 contains 15 residues. The ends were cut back, 5 bases at V and 5 bases at J, with 16 bases in the middle. Here the CDR3 DNA reads TGTGCCAGCAGCCGTATAGTCGGAATGGATCAGCCCCAGCATTTT. Residues: CASSRIVGMDQPQHF.

This clone was picked up one time. The gene calls are TRBV5-4 and TRBJ1-1, with D perhaps matching TRBD1 (5 bases). The ends were cut back, 0 bases at V and 0 bases at J, with 12 bases in the middle. Germline-derived CDR1 and CDR2 are SGHNT and YYREEE (reference sequence). This CDR3 comprises 16 residues. Here the CDR3 DNA reads TGTGCCAGCAGCTTGGGGGCCCAGGGAATGAACACTGAAGCTTTCTTT. Translation: CASSLGAQGMNTEAFF.

Here the CDR3 reads CASTGDRGPYGYTF. DNA for the CDR3: TGTGCCAGCACGGGTGACAGGGGGCCGTATGGCTACACCTTC. The rearrangement uses TRBV2 and TRBJ1-2; 10 nucleotides line up with TRBD1. In germline, CDR1 is SNHLY, CDR2 FYNNEI. V shed 7 bases and J 5 bases; nucleotides not matched to a gene: 7. CDR3 length: 14 residues.

This rearrangement joins TRBV2 to TRBJ1-1; possibly TRBD1 for D (5 bases). Germline V gene sequence: CDR1 SNHLY, CDR2 FYNNEI. Trimming cost V 6 bases and J 0 bases, with 11 bases left between them. The CDR3 loop spans 14 amino acids. CDR3 amino acids: CASRDKLMNTEAFF. The CDR3 nucleotides are TGTGCCAGCAGGGACAAGTTGATGAACACTGAAGCTTTCTTT. Full variable domain (rest looked up from reference TRBV2 and TRBJ1-1): EPEVTQTPSHQVTQMGQEVILRCVPISNHLYFYWYRQILGQKVEFLVSFYNNEISEKSEIFDDQFSVERPDGSNFTLKIRSTKLEDSAMYFCASRDKLMNTEAFFGQGTRLTVV.

The J gene is TRBJ2-1, the V gene TRBV19; 8 positions agree with TRBD2. Germline V gene data show CDR1 as LNHDA and CDR2 as SQIVND (reference sequence). V shed 3 bases, J shed 8 bases, and the junction held 9 bases outside the gene matches. This CDR3 is 15 amino acids long. The CDR3 DNA is TGTGCCAGTAGTATTACTAGCGGCCCCGGGGATGAGCAGTTCTTC. Amino acid sequence: CASSITSGPGDEQFF.

The rearrangement joins TRBV6-6 to TRBJ1-6; D is perhaps TRBD1 (5 bases). The CDR3 extends over 15 amino acids. The V end was cut by 8 bases, the J end by 4 bases, with 15 bases between. CDR1 is MNHNY, CDR2 SVGAGI, per germline (reference sequence). This CDR3 reads CASQGELVYNSPLHF. In DNA, the CDR3 is TGTGCCAGCCAAGGGGAGCTGGTTTATAATTCACCCCTCCACTTT.

The J gene is TRBJ1-6, the V gene TRBV27; D is ambiguous. The V and J ends lost 3 bases and 10 bases respectively, with 16 bases between them. The germline V gene has CDR1 MNHEY and CDR2 SMNVEV (reference sequence). This CDR3 has 15 residues. The CDR3 nucleotides are TGTGCCAGCAGTTTTAGGGCGGACGGGAGATCACCCCTCCACTTT. It yields the protein CASSFRADGRSPLHF.

The rearrangement links TRBV4-3 to TRBJ2-2; D call uncertain. The CDR3 totals 15 residues. The V and J ends lost 0 bases and 1 base respectively, with 6 bases between them. Germline V CDR1 and CDR2: LGHNA, YSLEER. CDR3 DNA: TGCGCCAGCAGCCAAGACAGGCGGAACACCGGGGAGCTGTTTTTT. As protein: CASSQDRRNTGELFF.

V is TRBV9 and J is TRBJ2-3; TRBD1 matches at 10 bases. The V gene's germline CDR1 is SGDLS and CDR2 YYNGEE. CDR3 length: 15 residues. Trimming at V came to 2 bases and at J to 5 bases, leaving 5 bases not matched to a gene. The CDR3 spells CASSVDGQGVDTQYF. The CDR3 DNA sequence: TGTGCCAGCAGCGTTGATGGACAGGGGGTAGATACGCAGTATTTT.

The chain is built from TRBV7-2 and TRBJ1-3; D is undetermined. The germline CDR1 and CDR2 sequences are SGHTA and FQGNSA. The CDR3 sequence is 12 residues long. The V gene lost 5 bases and the J gene lost 4 bases, with 6 bases spanning the gap. This CDR3 is CASSPWGNTIYF. CDR3 coding DNA: TGTGCCAGCAGCCCATGGGGAAACACCATATATTTT. The full variable domain, in which reference TRBV7-2 and TRBJ1-3 provide the parts outside the CDR3, is GAGVSQSPSNKVTEKGKDVELRCDPISGHTALYWYRQSLGQGLEFLIYFQGNSAPDKSGLPSDRFSAERTGGSVSTLTIQRTQQEDSAVYLCASSPWGNTIYFGEGSWLTVV.

The V gene is TRBV4-2, the J gene TRBJ2-7, with TRBD1 identical over 7 bases. The ends lost 1 base at V and 0 bases at J; junction bases unmatched: 9. From germline, CDR1 is LGHNA and CDR2 YNFKEQ. This CDR3 region has 17 residues. The CDR3 coding sequence is TGTGCCAGCAGCCAAGTTTCACAGGGGCCCGACTCCTACGAGCAGTACTTC. As protein: CASSQVSQGPDSYEQYF.

CDR3 in DNA: TGTGCCAGCAGCCAAGATGTTTCTCGGGCGACTGAAGCTTTCTTT. This sequence encodes CASSQDVSRATEAFF. V is TRBV4-2 and J is TRBJ1-1; the D is unclear. The germline V gene has CDR1 LGHNA and CDR2 YNFKEQ. Trimming stripped 0 bases from V and 5 bases from J, with 13 bases between. There are 15 residues in the CDR3.

The chain carries TRBV5-1 and TRBJ1-3; D remains unclear. V lost 1 base and J 7 bases, leaving 9 bases between the germline ends. The CDR3 extends over 13 amino acids. In germline, CDR1 is SGHRS, CDR2 YFSETQ. CDR3: CASSLFYGNTIYF. The CDR3 coding sequence is TGCGCCAGCAGCTTGTTCTATGGTAACACCATATATTTT.

The chain links TRBV2 to TRBJ2-5, with D tentatively TRBD1 (5 bases). The CDR3 has 13 residues. V was shortened by 6 bases and J by 5 bases, with 13 bases between the two germline ends. The germline V gene has CDR1 SNHLY and CDR2 FYNNEI. Written as DNA, the CDR3 is TGTGCCAGCAGGACGTCTGCAGGGGAGACCCAGTACTTC. This codes for CASRTSAGETQYF.

This chain joins TRBV6-4 and TRBJ1-4; D not resolved. This CDR3 is 12 amino acids long. From germline, CDR1 is MRHNA and CDR2 SNTAGT. The V end was cut by 4 bases, the J end by 0 bases, with 0 bases between. The CDR3: CASSATNEKLFF. CDR3 sequence (DNA): TGTGCCAGCAGTGCAACTAATGAAAAACTGTTTTTT.

This chain connects TRBV5-5 to TRBJ1-2, with 8 bases lining up with TRBD1. Germline trimming cut 0 bases from V and 4 bases from J; bases unmatched to any gene: 8. CDR1 and CDR2 from the germline V gene are SGHKS and YYEKEE (reference sequence). This CDR3 contains 16 residues. For the CDR3, the DNA is TGTGCCAGCAGCTTGGATCGCAGGGGGCGCGTCTATGGCTACACCTTC. The encoded protein is CASSLDRRGRVYGYTF.

The V call is TRBV6-5, the J call TRBJ2-7, with 8 bases lining up with TRBD1. The CDR3 is 15 residues long. The trim removed 6 bases at V and 2 bases at J, leaving 9 bases unmatched. Germline-derived CDR1 and CDR2 are MNHEY and SVGAGI. The CDR3 nucleotides are TGTGCCAGCAGCCCCCCGGGACAGGCTACCTACGAGCAGTACTTC. Translation: CASSPPGQATYEQYF.

The chain recombines TRBV28 with TRBJ2-3, with D unresolved. This CDR3 comprises 12 residues. Trimming pared 7 bases from V and 1 base from J, leaving 6 bases between. In germline, CDR1 is MDHEN, CDR2 SYDVKM. The CDR3 loop reads CASTWGTDTQYF. CDR3 DNA sequence: TGTGCCAGCACCTGGGGCACAGATACGCAGTATTTT.

This clone has only a few counts. The gene calls are TRBV9 and TRBJ1-1, with D possibly TRBD1 on 5 matching bases. The CDR3 runs 14 residues. V gave up 0 bases and J gave up 4 bases, with 10 bases separating them. CDR1 is SGDLS, CDR2 YYNGEE, per germline. This chain's CDR3 is CASSVEAGSTEAFF. CDR3 DNA sequence: TGTGCCAGCAGCGTAGAAGCAGGGAGCACTGAAGCTTTCTTT.

The V gene is TRBV2, the J gene TRBJ1-2, with D maybe TRBD1 (6 bases). V was clipped by 2 bases and J by 4 bases, with 14 bases between them. The CDR3 has 15 amino acids. Germline lookup yields CDR1 SNHLY and CDR2 FYNNEI. CDR3 in amino acids: CASSERRGHSYGYTF. The CDR3 DNA is TGTGCCAGCAGTGAACGTAGGGGACACTCCTATGGCTACACCTTC. The full variable domain, in which reference TRBV2 and TRBJ1-2 provide the parts outside the CDR3, is EPEVTQTPSHQVTQMGQEVILRCVPISNHLYFYWYRQILGQKVEFLVSFYNNEISEKSEIFDDQFSVERPDGSNFTLKIRSTKLEDSAMYFCASSERRGHSYGYTFGSGTRLTVV.